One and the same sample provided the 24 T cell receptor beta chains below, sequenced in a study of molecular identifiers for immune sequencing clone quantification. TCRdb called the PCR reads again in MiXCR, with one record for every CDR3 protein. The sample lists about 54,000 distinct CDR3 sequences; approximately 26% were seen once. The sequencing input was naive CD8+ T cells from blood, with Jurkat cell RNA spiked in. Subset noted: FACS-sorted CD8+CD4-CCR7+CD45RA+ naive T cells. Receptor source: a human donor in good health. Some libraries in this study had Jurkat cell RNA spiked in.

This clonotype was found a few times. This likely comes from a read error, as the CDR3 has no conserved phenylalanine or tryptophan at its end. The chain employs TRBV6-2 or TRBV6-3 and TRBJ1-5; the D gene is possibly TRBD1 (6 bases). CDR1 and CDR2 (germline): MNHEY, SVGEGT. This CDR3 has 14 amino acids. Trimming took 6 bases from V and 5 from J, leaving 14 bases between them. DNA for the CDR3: TGTGCCAGCAGCCAAACAGGGATCGATCAGCCCCAGCATCTT. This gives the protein CASSQTGIDQPQHL.

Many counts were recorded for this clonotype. CDR3 amino acids: CASEFQGSLEQYF. The DNA of the CDR3 is TGTGCCAGCGAGTTCCAGGGATCTCTCGAGCAGTACTTC. The chain combines TRBV5-4 with TRBJ2-7, with D perhaps TRBD1 (5 bases). The CDR3 consists of 13 residues. V gave up 7 bases and J gave up 6 bases, with 17 bases separating them. Germline assignment: CDR1 SGHNT and CDR2 YYREEE (reference sequence).

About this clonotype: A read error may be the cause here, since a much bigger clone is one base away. The CDR3 DNA reads TGTGCCAGCCTCCCCAACAGGGCTGAACGCTCTGGGGCCACCGTCCTGACTTTC. Translation: CASLPNRAERSGATVLTF. The V and J genes are TRBV19 and TRBJ2-6; tentative D call: TRBD1 (6 bases). Germline-derived CDR1 and CDR2 are LNHDA and SQIVND (reference sequence). This CDR3 region has 18 residues.

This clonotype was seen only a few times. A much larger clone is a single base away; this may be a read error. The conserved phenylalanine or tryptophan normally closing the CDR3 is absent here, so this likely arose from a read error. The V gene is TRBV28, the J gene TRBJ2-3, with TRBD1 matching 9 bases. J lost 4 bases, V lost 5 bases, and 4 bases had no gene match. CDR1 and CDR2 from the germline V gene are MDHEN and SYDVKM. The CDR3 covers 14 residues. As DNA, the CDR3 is TGTGCCAGCAGTGGTAGGACAGGGGCAGATACGCAGTATCTT. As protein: CASSGRTGADTQYL.

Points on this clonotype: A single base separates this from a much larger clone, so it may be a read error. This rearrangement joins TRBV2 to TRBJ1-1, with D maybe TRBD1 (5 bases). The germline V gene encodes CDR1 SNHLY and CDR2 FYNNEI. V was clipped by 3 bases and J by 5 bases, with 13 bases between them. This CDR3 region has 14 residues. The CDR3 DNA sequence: TGTGCCAGCAGTGAGGAGGGGACGAAGACTGAAGCTTTCTTT. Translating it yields CASSEEGTKTEAFF.

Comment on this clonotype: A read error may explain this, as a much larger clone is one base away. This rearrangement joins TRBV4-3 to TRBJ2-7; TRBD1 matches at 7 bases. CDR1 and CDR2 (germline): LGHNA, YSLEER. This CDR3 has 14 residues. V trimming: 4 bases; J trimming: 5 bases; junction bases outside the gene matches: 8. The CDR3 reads CASSLRTGTDEQYF. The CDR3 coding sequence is TGCGCCAGCAGCCTTAGGACAGGTACTGACGAGCAGTACTTC.

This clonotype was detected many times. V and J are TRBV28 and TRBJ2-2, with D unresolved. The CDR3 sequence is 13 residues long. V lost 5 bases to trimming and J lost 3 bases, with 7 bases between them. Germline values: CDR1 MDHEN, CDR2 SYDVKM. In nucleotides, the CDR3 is TGTGCCAGCAGTCCCTCACACACCGGGGAGCTGTTTTTT. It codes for CASSPSHTGELFF.

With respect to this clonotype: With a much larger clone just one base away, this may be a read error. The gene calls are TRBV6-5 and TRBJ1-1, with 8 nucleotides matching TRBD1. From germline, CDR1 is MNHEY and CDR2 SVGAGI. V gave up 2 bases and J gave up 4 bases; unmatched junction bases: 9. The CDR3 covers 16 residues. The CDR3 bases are TGTGCCAGCAGTTACATTTGGGGCAGGGGGCCCACTGAAGCTTTCTTT. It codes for CASSYIWGRGPTEAFF.

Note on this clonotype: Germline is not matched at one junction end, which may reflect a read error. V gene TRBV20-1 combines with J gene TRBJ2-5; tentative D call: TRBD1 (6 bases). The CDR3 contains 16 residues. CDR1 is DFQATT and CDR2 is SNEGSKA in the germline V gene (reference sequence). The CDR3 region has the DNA TGCAGTGCTAGTAAAACAGGGTTTATGGGAACAGAGCCCCAGTACTTC. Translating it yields CSASKTGFMGTEPQYF.

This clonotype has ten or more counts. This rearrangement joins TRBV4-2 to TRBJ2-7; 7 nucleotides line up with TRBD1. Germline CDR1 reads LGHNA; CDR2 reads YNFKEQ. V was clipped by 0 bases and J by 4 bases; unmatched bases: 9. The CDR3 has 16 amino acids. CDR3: CASSQEEGAGAYEQYF. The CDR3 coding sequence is TGTGCCAGCAGCCAAGAAGAGGGGGCGGGCGCATACGAGCAGTACTTC.

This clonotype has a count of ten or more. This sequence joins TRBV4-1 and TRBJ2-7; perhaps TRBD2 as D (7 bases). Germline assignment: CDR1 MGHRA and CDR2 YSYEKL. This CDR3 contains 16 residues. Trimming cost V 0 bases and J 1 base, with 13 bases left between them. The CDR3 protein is CASSQEFGGQSYEQYF. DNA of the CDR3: TGCGCCAGCAGCCAAGAGTTCGGGGGGCAGTCCTACGAGCAGTACTTC.

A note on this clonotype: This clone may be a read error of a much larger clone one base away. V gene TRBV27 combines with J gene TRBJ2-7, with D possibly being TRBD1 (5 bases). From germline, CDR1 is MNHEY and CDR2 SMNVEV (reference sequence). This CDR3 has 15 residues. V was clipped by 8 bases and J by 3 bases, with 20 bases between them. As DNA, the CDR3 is TGTGCCAGCGGCCAAGGGGCTAGTTTTTTCTACGAGCAGTACTTC. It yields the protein CASGQGASFFYEQYF.

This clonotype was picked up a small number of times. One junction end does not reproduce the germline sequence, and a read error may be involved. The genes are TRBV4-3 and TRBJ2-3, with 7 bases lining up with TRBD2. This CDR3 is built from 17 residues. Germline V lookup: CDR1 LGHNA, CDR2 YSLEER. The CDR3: CTSSQEPSGASTDTQYF. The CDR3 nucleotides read TGCACCAGCAGCCAAGAACCCAGCGGGGCTAGCACAGATACGCAGTATTTT.

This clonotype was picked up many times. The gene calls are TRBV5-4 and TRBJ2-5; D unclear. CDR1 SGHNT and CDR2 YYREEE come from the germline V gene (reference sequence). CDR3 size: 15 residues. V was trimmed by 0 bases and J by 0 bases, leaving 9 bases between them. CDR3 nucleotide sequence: TGTGCCAGCAGCTTGGACAGTCTGAACCAAGAGACCCAGTACTTC. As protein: CASSLDSLNQETQYF.

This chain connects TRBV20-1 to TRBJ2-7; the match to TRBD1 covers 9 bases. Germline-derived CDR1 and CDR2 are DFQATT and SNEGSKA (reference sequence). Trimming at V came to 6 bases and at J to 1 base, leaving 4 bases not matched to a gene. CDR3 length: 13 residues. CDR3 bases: TGCAGTGCAGGGACAGGGCTATCCTACGAGCAGTACTTC. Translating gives CSAGTGLSYEQYF.

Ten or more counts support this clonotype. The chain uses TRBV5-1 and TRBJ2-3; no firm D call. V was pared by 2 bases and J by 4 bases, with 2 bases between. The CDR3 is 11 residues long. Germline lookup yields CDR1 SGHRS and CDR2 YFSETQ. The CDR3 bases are TGCGCCAGCAGCTTCGCAGATACGCAGTATTTT. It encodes CASSFADTQYF.

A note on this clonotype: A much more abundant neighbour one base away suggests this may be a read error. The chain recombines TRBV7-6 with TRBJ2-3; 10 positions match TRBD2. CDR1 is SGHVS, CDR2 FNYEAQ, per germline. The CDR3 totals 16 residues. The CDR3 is CASSLGAGGPADTRYF. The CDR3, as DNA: TGTGCCAGCAGCTTAGGAGCGGGAGGGCCCGCAGATACGCGGTATTTT.

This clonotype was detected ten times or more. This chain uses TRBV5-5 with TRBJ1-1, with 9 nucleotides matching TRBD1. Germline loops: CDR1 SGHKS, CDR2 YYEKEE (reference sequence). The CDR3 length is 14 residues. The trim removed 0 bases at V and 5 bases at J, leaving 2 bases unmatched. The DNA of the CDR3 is TGTGCCAGCAGCTTGGTGACAGGGGGGACTGAAGCTTTCTTT. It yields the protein CASSLVTGGTEAFF.

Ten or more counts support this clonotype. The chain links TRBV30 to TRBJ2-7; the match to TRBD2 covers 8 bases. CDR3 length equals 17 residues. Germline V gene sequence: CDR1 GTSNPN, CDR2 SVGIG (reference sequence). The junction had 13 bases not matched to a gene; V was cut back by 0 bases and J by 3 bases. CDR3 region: CAWSVLNRGRTVYEQYF. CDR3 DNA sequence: TGTGCCTGGAGTGTACTTAACCGCGGGAGGACTGTCTACGAGCAGTACTTC.

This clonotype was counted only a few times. This CDR3 reads CASSLVWGTSGDNSYNEQFF. In DNA, the CDR3 is TGTGCCAGCAGCTTAGTGTGGGGGACTAGCGGGGATAACTCCTACAATGAGCAGTTCTTC. The chain joins TRBV7-9 to TRBJ2-1; 13 bases are shared with TRBD2. Germline values: CDR1 SEHNR, CDR2 FQNEAQ (reference sequence). V was pared by 1 base and J by 0 bases, with 9 bases of the junction left unmatched. The CDR3 extends over 20 amino acids.

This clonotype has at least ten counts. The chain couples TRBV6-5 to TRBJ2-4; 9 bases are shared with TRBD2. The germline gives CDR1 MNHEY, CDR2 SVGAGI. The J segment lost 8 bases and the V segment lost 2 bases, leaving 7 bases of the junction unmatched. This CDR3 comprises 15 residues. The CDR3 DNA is TGTGCCAGCAGTTACGGCGGGGGGGCCGGGGACATTCAGTACTTC. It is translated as CASSYGGGAGDIQYF.

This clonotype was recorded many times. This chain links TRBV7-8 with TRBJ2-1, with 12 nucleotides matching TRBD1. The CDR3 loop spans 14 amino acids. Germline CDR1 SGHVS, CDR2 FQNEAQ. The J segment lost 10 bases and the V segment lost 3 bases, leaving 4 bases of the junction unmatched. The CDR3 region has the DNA TGTGCCAGCAGCTTCGGGACAGGGGGCGGGGAGCAGTTCTTC. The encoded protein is CASSFGTGGGEQFF.

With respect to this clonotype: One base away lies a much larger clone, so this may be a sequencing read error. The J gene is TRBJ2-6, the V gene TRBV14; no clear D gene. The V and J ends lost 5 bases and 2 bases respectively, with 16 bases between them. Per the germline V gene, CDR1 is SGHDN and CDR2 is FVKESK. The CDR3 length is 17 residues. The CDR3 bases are TGTGCCAGCAGCTTAAAGGGCACCCCTCCTGGGGCCAACGTCCTGACTTTC. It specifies CASSLKGTPPGANVLTF.

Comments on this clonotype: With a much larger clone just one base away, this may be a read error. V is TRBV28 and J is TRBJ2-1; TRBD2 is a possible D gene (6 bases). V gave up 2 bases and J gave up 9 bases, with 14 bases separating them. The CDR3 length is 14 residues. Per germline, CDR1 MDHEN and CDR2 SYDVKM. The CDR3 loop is CASSLAGMKSEQFF. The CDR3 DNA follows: TGTGCCAGCAGTTTAGCGGGAATGAAGAGTGAGCAGTTCTTC.